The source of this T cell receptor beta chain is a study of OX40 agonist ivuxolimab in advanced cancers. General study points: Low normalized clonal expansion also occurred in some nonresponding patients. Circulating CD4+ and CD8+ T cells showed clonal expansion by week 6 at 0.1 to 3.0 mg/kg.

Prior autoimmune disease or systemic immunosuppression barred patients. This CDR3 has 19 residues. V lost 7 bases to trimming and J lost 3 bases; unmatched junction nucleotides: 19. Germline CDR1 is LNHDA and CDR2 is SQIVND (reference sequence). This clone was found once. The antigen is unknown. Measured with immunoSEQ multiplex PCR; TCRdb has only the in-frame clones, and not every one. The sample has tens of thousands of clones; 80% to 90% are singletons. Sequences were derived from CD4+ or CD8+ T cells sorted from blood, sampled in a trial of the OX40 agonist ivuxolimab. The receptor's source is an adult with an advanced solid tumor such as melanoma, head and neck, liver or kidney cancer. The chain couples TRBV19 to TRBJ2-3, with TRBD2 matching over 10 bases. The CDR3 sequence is CASNSGGAEAKSRTDTQYF. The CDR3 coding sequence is TGTGCCAGTAACAGCGGGGGGGCTGAGGCTAAGTCTAGGACAGATACGCAGTATTTT.